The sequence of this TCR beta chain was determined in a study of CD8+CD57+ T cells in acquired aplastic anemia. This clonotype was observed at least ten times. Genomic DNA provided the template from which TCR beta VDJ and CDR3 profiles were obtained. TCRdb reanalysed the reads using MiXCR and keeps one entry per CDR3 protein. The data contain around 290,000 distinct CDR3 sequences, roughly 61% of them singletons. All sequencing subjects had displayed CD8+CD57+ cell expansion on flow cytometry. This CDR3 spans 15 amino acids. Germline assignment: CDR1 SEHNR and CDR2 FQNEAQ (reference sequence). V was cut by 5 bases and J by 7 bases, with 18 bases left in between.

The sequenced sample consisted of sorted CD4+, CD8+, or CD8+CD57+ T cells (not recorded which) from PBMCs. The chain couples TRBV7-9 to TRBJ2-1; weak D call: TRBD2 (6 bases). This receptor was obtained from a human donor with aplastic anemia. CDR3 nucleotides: TGTGCCAGCAGCCCACCGGGACTCCAGACAAATGAGCAGTTCTTC. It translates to CASSPPGLQTNEQFF.